The 28 T cell receptor beta chains presented below share a single source sample, sequenced in a study of radiotherapy plus CTLA-4 blockade in lung cancer (dated by TCRdb to 2016 to 2019). To prepare the library, the immunoSEQ multiplex PCR assay was applied. This immuneACCESS table, as held by TCRdb, lists in-frame sequences with V and J called but not all clones. Of the missing ones, under half trace to an unresolved V gene in checked studies; the others have no known cause. The sample table holds 90,000 to 100,000 clones, of which around 88% were seen once. In total, the top ten clones hold more than 4.5% of the sample. The material was peripheral blood, obtained from a patient treated with radiotherapy plus ipilimumab. These receptors all stem from a human donor with non-small cell lung cancer that progressed on radiotherapy plus ipilimumab.

The rearrangement joins TRBV6-5 to TRBJ2-7, with a possible D match to TRBD1 (5 bases). The germline V and J ends were trimmed by 5 bases and 3 bases, with 8 bases remaining between them. The CDR3 loop spans 12 amino acids. The V gene's germline CDR1 is MNHEY and CDR2 SVGAGI. CDR3 protein: CASSLQGYEQYF. In DNA, the CDR3 is TGTGCCAGCAGTCTCCAGGGCTACGAGCAGTACTTC.

The chain has TRBV5-6 and TRBJ1-1; D may be TRBD1 (5 bases). The V and J ends lost 3 bases and 7 bases respectively, with 19 bases between them. Per the germline V gene, CDR1 is SGHDT and CDR2 is YYEEEE. The CDR3 totals 15 residues. CDR3 bases: TGTGCCAGCAGCTCCCCCGGACATTCCATAGGTGAAGCTTTCTTT. As protein: CASSSPGHSIGEAFF. Based on the CDR3 plus reference TRBV5-6 and TRBJ1-1, the full variable domain is DAGVTQSPTHLIKTRGQQVTLRCSPKSGHDTVSWYQQALGQGPQFIFQYYEEEERQRGNFPDRFSGHQFPNYSSELNVNALLLGDSALYLCASSSPGHSIGEAFFGQGTRLTVV.

The rearrangement links TRBV2 to TRBJ1-2; the match to TRBD1 covers 10 bases. The CDR3 has 13 amino acids. Looked up from germline, CDR1 is SNHLY and CDR2 is FYNNEI. Unmatched junction bases numbered 3, after V lost 5 bases and J lost 6 bases. Here the CDR3 reads CASSSGQGNGYTF. CDR3 nucleotide sequence: TGTGCCAGCAGTTCGGGACAGGGGAATGGCTACACCTTC.

With regard to this clone: At the DNA level, this CDR3 is encoded by other sequences in the same sample as well. The rearrangement links TRBV7-9 to TRBJ2-5; D gene ambiguous. CDR3 length: 14 amino acids. V gave up 5 bases and J gave up 1 base, with 11 bases separating them. In germline, CDR1 is SEHNR, CDR2 FQNEAQ (reference sequence). The CDR3 sequence is CASSILATQETQYF. DNA of the CDR3: TGTGCCAGCAGCATCCTGGCGACCCAAGAGACCCAGTACTTC.

The chain employs TRBV5-1 and TRBJ2-3, with D unresolved. The CDR3 is made up of 13 amino acids. The V gene's germline CDR1 is SGHRS and CDR2 YFSETQ. The V end lost 2 bases, the J end lost 2 bases, and 6 bases lay between the germline ends. This CDR3 is CASSLSDTDTQYF. The CDR3 DNA is TGCGCCAGCAGCTTAAGCGACACAGATACGCAGTATTTT.

The chain couples TRBV19 to TRBJ2-5, with TRBD2 matching 12 bases. Per germline, CDR1 LNHDA and CDR2 SQIVND (reference sequence). The CDR3 is made up of 15 amino acids. V lost 3 bases and J lost 2; bases outside the gene matches: 1. The DNA of the CDR3 is TGTGCCAGTAGTATCGGGACTAGCGGGCAAGAGACCCAGTACTTC. Translation: CASSIGTSGQETQYF.

The rearrangement links TRBV5-1 to TRBJ2-3, with 8 bases matching TRBD1. Germline lookup yields CDR1 SGHRS and CDR2 YFSETQ. Germline trimming cut 4 bases from V and 4 bases from J; bases unmatched to any gene: 5. The CDR3 contains 14 residues. The DNA of the CDR3 is TGCGCCAGCAGCCTCCGACAGGGGTCAGATACGCAGTATTTT. Encoded protein: CASSLRQGSDTQYF.

The chain recombines TRBV5-1 with TRBJ2-7; D not resolved. Looked up from germline, CDR1 is SGHRS and CDR2 is YFSETQ. Between the trimmed V and J ends, which lost 5 bases and 0 bases, there was a span of 15 bases. CDR3 length: 15 residues. This chain's CDR3 is CASSRTALSSYEQYF. The CDR3 DNA is TGCGCCAGCAGTCGGACCGCCCTGAGCTCCTACGAGCAGTACTTC.

The J gene is TRBJ1-4, the V gene TRBV2; D uncertain. In germline, CDR1 is SNHLY, CDR2 FYNNEI. V dropped 6 bases and J dropped 5 bases, with 10 bases sitting between them. This CDR3 has 13 residues. The CDR3 is CASRRELNEKLFF. The DNA for the CDR3 is TGTGCCAGCAGGCGGGAGCTAAATGAAAAACTGTTTTTT.

This chain links TRBV6-6 with TRBJ2-2, with 7 bases aligning to TRBD1. Germline CDR1 and CDR2: MNHNY and SVGAGI (reference sequence). With V trimmed by 1 base and J by 11 bases, 13 bases remained unmatched. The CDR3 totals 16 residues. DNA of the CDR3: TGTGCCAGCAGTTACTTACAGGGGCTCCACCGGAACGAGCTGTTTTTT. This codes for CASSYLQGLHRNELFF.

The chain recombines TRBV23-1 with TRBJ2-2; 8 bases are shared with TRBD2. TRBV23-1 is marked as an open reading frame, function uncertain. CDR3 length: 15 amino acids. V was pared by 0 bases and J by 8 bases, with 5 bases of the junction left unmatched. CDR3 protein: CASSQSSGGPGELFF. For the CDR3, the DNA is TGCGCCAGCAGTCAATCGTCGGGAGGGCCAGGGGAGCTGTTTTTT.

V and J are TRBV6-5 and TRBJ1-5, with D unresolved. Germline values: CDR1 MNHEY, CDR2 SVGAGI. V was cut by 0 bases and J by 5 bases, with 5 bases left in between. This CDR3 has 13 amino acids. The CDR3 bases are TGTGCCAGCAGTTACTCCGTCTATCAGCCCCAGCATTTT. Protein: CASSYSVYQPQHF.

The chain carries TRBV7-2 and TRBJ2-2, with D possibly TRBD2 on 6 matching bases. The CDR3 has 14 residues. Germline CDR1 SGHTA, CDR2 FQGNSA. V lost 3 bases and J lost 4, with 9 bases in between. CDR3 nucleotides: TGTGCCAGCAGCTTGGGTAGCGGCACCGGGGAGCTGTTTTTT. Its protein is CASSLGSGTGELFF.

J is TRBJ1-2 and V is TRBV6-6; D ambiguous. The CDR3 has 15 residues. Trimming left V 4 bases short and J 3 bases short, with 15 bases between. Germline V gene sequence: CDR1 MNHNY, CDR2 SVGAGI (reference sequence). DNA for the CDR3: TGTGCCAGCAGTTCTTGGACCCTCGGGGACTATGGCTACACCTTC. This sequence encodes CASSSWTLGDYGYTF.

The chain uses TRBV10-3 and TRBJ2-5, with a tentative D call TRBD2 (5 bases). Germline lookup yields CDR1 ENHRY and CDR2 SYGVKD. This CDR3 is 14 amino acids long. The V end was cut by 8 bases, the J end by 1 base, with 14 bases between. The CDR3 DNA follows: TGTGCCATCTTCGGCGGGCGGGCCCAAGAGACCCAGTACTTC. Translating it yields CAIFGGRAQETQYF.

V and J are TRBV19 and TRBJ2-3; 8 positions agree with TRBD2. Germline lookup yields CDR1 LNHDA and CDR2 SQIVND (reference sequence). The V gene end was trimmed by 3 bases and the J gene end by 3 bases; junction bases not matched to a gene: 8. There are 16 residues in the CDR3. The chain's CDR3 is CASSILSGTGTDTQYF. DNA of the CDR3: TGTGCCAGTAGTATCCTTAGCGGGACTGGTACAGATACGCAGTATTTT.

The J gene is TRBJ2-7, the V gene TRBV5-1; D is uncertain. CDR3 size: 12 residues. The V end lost 1 base, the J end lost 5 bases, and 7 bases lay between the germline ends. Germline assignment: CDR1 SGHRS and CDR2 YFSETQ. The CDR3 DNA sequence: TGCGCCAGCAGCTTGCCCACTAACGAGCAGTACTTC. The encoded protein is CASSLPTNEQYF.

This chain joins TRBV12-5 and TRBJ2-3; D remains ambiguous. Per the germline V gene, CDR1 is LGHNT and CDR2 is FRNRAP. The CDR3 totals 16 residues. The V end was cut by 0 bases, the J end by 2 bases, with 12 bases between. This CDR3 reads CASGLVSGLITDTQYF. CDR3 sequence (DNA): TGTGCTAGTGGTTTGGTATCTGGGCTTATCACAGATACGCAGTATTTT.

The CDR3 bases are TGCGCCAGCAGCCAAGGGAGCGTAAGTGCCTACGAGCAGTACTTC. Translating gives CASSQGSVSAYEQYF. The rearrangement joins TRBV4-3 to TRBJ2-7; no firm D call. Germline V gene sequence: CDR1 LGHNA, CDR2 YSLEER. Trimming took off 1 base at V and 2 bases at J, with 12 bases between the two ends. CDR3 length: 15 residues.

The gene calls are TRBV29-1 and TRBJ1-2; no clear D. V lost 5 bases to trimming and J lost 7 bases, with 17 bases between them. In germline, CDR1 is SQVTM, CDR2 ANQGSEA. CDR3 length equals 13 residues. The CDR3 spells CSVSFEDKSGYTF. CDR3 bases: TGCAGCGTTTCATTTGAGGATAAGAGTGGCTACACCTTC.

With respect to this clone: The same CDR3 arises from other DNA sequences in this sample as well. The CDR3 spells CSVSGSYEQYF. The CDR3 DNA sequence: TGCAGCGTGTCGGGCTCCTACGAGCAGTACTTC. V usage is TRBV29-1 and J usage is TRBJ2-7; no firm D call. V gave up 6 bases and J gave up 0 bases, with 6 bases separating them. This CDR3 spans 11 amino acids. Per the germline V gene, CDR1 is SQVTM and CDR2 is ANQGSEA.

The chain carries TRBV11-2 and TRBJ2-5, with D unclear. Germline lookup yields CDR1 SGHAT and CDR2 FQNNGV. Trimming took off 2 bases at V and 12 bases at J, with 7 bases between the two ends. The CDR3 runs to 10 residues. The CDR3: CASSLWSKYF. The CDR3 DNA reads as TGTGCCAGCAGCTTATGGTCCAAGTACTTC.

This sequence joins TRBV6-1 and TRBJ2-7; D is uncertain. Germline CDR1 MNHNS, CDR2 SASEGT. This CDR3 spans 14 amino acids. Trimming took off 7 bases at V and 1 base at J, with 14 bases between the two ends. CDR3 sequence reads: CASNSPGDSYEQYF. CDR3 coding DNA: TGTGCCAGCAACTCCCCGGGCGATTCCTACGAGCAGTACTTC.

CDR3 loop: CASSLSVSTDTQYF. The CDR3 bases are TGTGCCAGCAGCTTATCAGTGAGCACAGATACGCAGTATTTT. The chain uses TRBV7-9 and TRBJ2-3; D is undetermined. Germline lookup yields CDR1 SEHNR and CDR2 FQNEAQ (reference sequence). Trimming pared 2 bases from V and 0 bases from J, leaving 6 bases between. This CDR3 comprises 14 residues.

The rearrangement joins TRBV15 to TRBJ1-5; no clear D. Trimming removed 0 bases at V and 5 bases at J, with 8 bases between. The length of the CDR3 is 14 residues. Germline V lookup: CDR1 LNHNV, CDR2 YYDKDF (reference sequence). CDR3 residues: CATSREPSDQPQHF. CDR3 coding DNA: TGTGCCACCAGCAGAGAACCGTCTGATCAGCCCCAGCATTTT.

This clone is a singleton in its sample. V gene TRBV5-1 combines with J gene TRBJ2-1; D gene uncertain. The CDR3 totals 15 residues. Trimming removed 1 base at V and 3 bases at J, with 11 bases between. Germline CDR1 and CDR2: SGHRS and YFSETQ. The CDR3 DNA reads TGCGCCAGCAGCTTGACAGAAGTCCTCTACAATGAGCAGTTCTTC. Translation: CASSLTEVLYNEQFF.

J is TRBJ2-3 and V is TRBV7-6; D may be TRBD2 (6 bases). The V gene's germline CDR1 is SGHVS and CDR2 FNYEAQ. The V end was cut by 2 bases, the J end by 4 bases, with 19 bases between. The CDR3 has 17 residues. In DNA, the CDR3 is TGTGCCAGCAGCTTAAACGCGGGAAACAGCGTCTCAGATACGCAGTATTTT. This codes for CASSLNAGNSVSDTQYF.

This chain connects TRBV5-4 to TRBJ1-1; TRBD1 might be the D (6 bases). The CDR3 runs 15 residues. Trimming removed 6 bases at V and 5 bases at J, with 20 bases between. The germline V gene encodes CDR1 SGHNT and CDR2 YYREEE (reference sequence). The CDR3 coding sequence is TGTGCCAGCAACCGAGGGGGGGAATCGGGTACTGAAGCTTTCTTT. Amino acids: CASNRGGESGTEAFF.